These 9 T cell receptor beta chains originate from one sample sequenced in a study of tissue T cells after allogeneic stem cell transplantation. Measured with immunoSEQ multiplex PCR; TCRdb has only the in-frame clones, and not every one. The repertoire has tens of thousands of clones, 92% of them found once; the top ten carry 3.5% to 4%. The starting material was blood, obtained before transplantation. The receptors derive from a woman between 35 and 70 years old who later had graft-versus-host disease after an allogeneic stem cell transplant.

The gene calls are TRBV3-1 (or the pseudogene TRBV3-2) and TRBJ2-1, with 10 bases fitting TRBD2. Germline V gives CDR1 LGHDT, CDR2 YNNKEL (reference sequence). CDR3 length equals 16 residues. The V segment lost 1 base and the J segment 7 bases; nucleotides outside the gene matches: 7. CDR3 sequence: CASSQGWTSGLNEQFF. The CDR3, as DNA: TGTGCCAGCAGCCAAGGGTGGACTAGCGGACTTAATGAGCAGTTCTTC.

This clone was recorded only once. The V and J genes are TRBV9 and TRBJ2-1, with D possibly matching TRBD2 (5 bases). The V gene lost 0 bases and the J gene lost 0 bases, with 10 bases spanning the gap. Per germline, CDR1 SGDLS and CDR2 YYNGEE. The CDR3 is 16 residues long. CDR3: CASSVAAGYSYNEQFF. The CDR3 DNA follows: TGTGCCAGCAGCGTAGCGGCGGGTTACTCCTACAATGAGCAGTTCTTC.

This chain links TRBV2 with TRBJ2-3, with a possible D match to TRBD2 (6 bases). Germline CDR1 SNHLY, CDR2 FYNNEI. This CDR3 is 14 amino acids long. The ends were cut back, 7 bases at V and 2 bases at J, with 13 bases in the middle. The CDR3 spells CASNPGLYTDTQYF. The CDR3 nucleotides are TGTGCCAGCAATCCGGGACTGTACACAGATACGCAGTATTTT.

V usage is TRBV10-3 and J usage is TRBJ2-7; D call uncertain. Germline V gives CDR1 ENHRY, CDR2 SYGVKD. V was pared by 5 bases and J by 3 bases, with 8 bases between. The CDR3 has 12 amino acids. As DNA, the CDR3 is TGTGCCATCAGTCAAGACAACTACGAGCAGTACTTC. This codes for CAISQDNYEQYF.

The V gene is TRBV4-1, the J gene TRBJ2-1, with D possibly TRBD2 on 6 matching bases. V lost 0 bases, J lost 7 bases, and 16 bases lay in between. Germline V lookup: CDR1 MGHRA, CDR2 YSYEKL. This CDR3 spans 16 amino acids. The CDR3 nucleotides read TGCGCCAGCAGCCAAGATTGGAGTCTAGCGAGGAATGAGCAGTTCTTC. Translation gives CASSQDWSLARNEQFF.

This clone was seen a single time. The V and J genes are TRBV7-2 and TRBJ2-2; D possibly corresponds to TRBD1 (5 bases). V was trimmed by 9 bases and J by 4 bases, leaving 24 bases between them. The CDR3 length is 17 residues. Per the germline V gene, CDR1 is SGHTA and CDR2 is FQGNSA. CDR3 in amino acids: CASRGRSQATSTGELFF. The DNA of the CDR3 is TGTGCCAGTAGGGGCCGCAGCCAAGCGACCTCCACCGGGGAGCTGTTTTTT.

This chain connects TRBV3-1 (or the pseudogene TRBV3-2) to TRBJ2-5, with 7 bases fitting TRBD1. CDR3 length: 14 amino acids. Per the germline V gene, CDR1 is LGHDT and CDR2 is YNNKEL (reference sequence). V shed 9 bases and J 4 bases; nucleotides not matched to a gene: 11. The CDR3: CARGTGDFRETQYF. The CDR3 nucleotides read TGTGCCAGAGGTACAGGGGATTTTCGAGAGACCCAGTACTTC.

The gene calls are TRBV5-1 and TRBJ2-1, with TRBD2 as a possible D gene (5 bases). This CDR3 comprises 17 residues. V was pared by 1 base and J by 6 bases, with 20 bases between. Germline assignment: CDR1 SGHRS and CDR2 YFSETQ. In nucleotides, the CDR3 is TGCGCCAGCAGCTTGAACCCAAGGGAAATAGGAGGCAATGAGCAGTTCTTC. Translated, it gives CASSLNPREIGGNEQFF.

The V call is TRBV7-2, the J call TRBJ2-5, with D unclear. Germline CDR1 reads SGHTA; CDR2 reads FQGNSA. CDR3 length equals 15 residues. V was clipped by 5 bases and J by 0 bases, with 13 bases between them. CDR3 in DNA: TGTGCCAGCAGCCACAATTATGTGTACCAAGAGACCCAGTACTTC. This encodes CASSHNYVYQETQYF.